This TCR beta chain stems from a study of blood T cells in healthy people across ages. Next came a second PCR, run for about 7 to 12 cycles, which used a sample-barcoded 5' primer along with a J-beta primer mix. TCRdb processed the 5' RACE reads anew with MiXCR; each CDR3 protein has one entry. Of more than 650,000 distinct CDR3 sequences in the sample, roughly 53% were seen once. V was trimmed by 5 bases and J by 0 bases, leaving 11 bases between them. Germline V gene data show CDR1 as SQVTM and CDR2 as ANQGSEA. CDR3 length equals 14 residues. The sample consisted of blood. The chain links TRBV29-1 to TRBJ2-1; no clear D. The source is a man older than 75 in good health. In DNA form, the CDR3 reads TGCAGCGTTAGGGCAGGACCCTCCTACAATGAGCAGTTCTTC. Translated: CSVRAGPSYNEQFF.